This TCR beta chain was profiled in a study of blood T cells in healthy people across ages (dated by TCRdb to the mid-2010s). About the full investigation: In model experiments, roughly one uniquely barcoded TCR beta cDNA molecule per two T cells was captured by template switching. Using the same blood draw, the study looked at two additional independent replicas of 1 million unique cDNA reads for two donors, one aged 18 to 29 and the other aged 80 or older. To avoid experimental bias, donors of different ages were distributed randomly across sequencing lanes. Four age groups were formed from the donors: young (average approximately 15 years), middle-aged (less than 40), aged (about 62) and long-lived (about 80). To track age-related changes in TCR beta repertoire diversity, the study relied on deep sequencing normalized with unique cDNA molecular identifiers.

The study at large found these results: Because profiling used bulk unsorted PBMCs, naive and antigen-experienced compartments could not be compared conclusively. Estimates of total diversity based on one million sequenced T cells were regarded as lower bounds and as underestimates. Because the CMV infection status of the donors was unknown, age-related changes in expanded clonotypes may potentially have been confounded. Observed TCR beta diversity per million T cells fell roughly linearly with age, and a significant reduction was already apparent by age around 44. Compared with the aged group, the long-lived group had more naive CD4+ T cells, fewer expanded clones and increased TCR diversity, a pattern suggesting age selection. Observed TCR beta diversity correlated strongly with the percentage of naive T cells measured by flow cytometry.

Taken from the germline V gene, the CDR1 and CDR2 loops are SGHRS and YFSETQ. Reading from cysteine to phenylalanine, the CDR3 counts 17 amino acids. The CDR3 DNA has 51 bases and is translated from base 1. At the junction V is shortened by 0 bases and J by 7 bases; bases outside the gene matches: 13. Systemically healthy Caucasian individuals from Russia, 39 in total and aged 6 to 90 years, were included as donors. Around 9.8 milliliters of peripheral blood were collected from each donor into EDTA-treated Vacutainer tubes. Ficoll-Paque density-gradient centrifugation was used to isolate PBMCs, with at least 6.5 million per sample. Trizol reagent was used to extract total RNA from the PBMCs, yielding at least 6 micrograms per sample. For every donor, flow cytometry on a PBMC aliquot measured the percentage of naive CD45RAhigh/CD27high T cells. The library was obtained by 5' RACE. The data were produced on an Illumina HiSeq 2500. The second PCR ran for roughly 7 to 12 cycles and used a J-beta primer mix along with a sample-barcoded 5' primer. A unique molecular identifier was introduced onto each TCR beta cDNA molecule by a template-switch 5' adaptor carrying 12 random nucleotides. Each sample yielded at least 2.5 million CDR3-containing paired-end reads. The Mint cDNA synthesis kit, primed by a TRBC-specific oligonucleotide, was used to synthesize first-strand cDNA from all RNA. After uracil-DNA glycosylase treatment, a first 18-cycle PCR used universal primers M1SS and BC2_uni_R on all cDNA. The paper's processing steps were these. For normalization, 1 million high-quality reads were randomly selected from each sample, with every read carrying a distinct molecular identifier. Reads with shared molecular identifiers were discarded instead of being binned into consensus sequences. MiTCR, set to a Q25 quality threshold and the strictest error-elimination algorithm, was used for CDR3 identification, clonotype clustering and error correction. Lower-bound total TCR beta diversity was estimated with a nonparametric unseen species model using Euler transformation. TCRdb redid the processing of the public reads, applying fastp at Q25 and MiXCR, and retained in-frame beta chains. Every CDR3 protein is listed once, alongside the most common genes and DNA of its rows. TCRdb, rather than the study authors, made the V and J calls. The sample includes hundreds of thousands of distinct CDR3 sequences, with about 55% observed a single time. The ten top clones hold about 42% of the sample.

With regard to this clonotype: Its cognate antigen has yet to be identified. Base-call qualities are not available, and no considerably larger clone is one nucleotide away.

The clonotype originates from a man older than 75 in good health. The sequencing input was blood. The chain is made from TRBV5-1 and TRBJ2-1, and 7 junctional nucleotides match TRBD2. The nucleotide sequence reads as follows: TGCGCCAGCAGCTTGGCGCCAGGAGCGGGAACATTGAATGAGCAGTTCTTC. It specifies CASSLAPGAGTLNEQFF.